This T cell receptor (beta chain) is drawn from a study of CD8+ T cells in alopecia areata. Treatment of the sample: oral pan-JAK inhibitor, 5-10 mg twice daily. Extracted RNA was reverse transcribed, and the resulting cDNA served as sequencing template. Only in-frame clones appear in the TCRdb table, and some are missing; sequencing was by immunoSEQ multiplex PCR. This sample has approximately 150,000 clones, with 58% found just once. Germline trimming cut 5 bases from V and 0 bases from J; bases unmatched to any gene: 10. Germline CDR1 and CDR2: SGHTA and FQGNSA. The CDR3 extends over 18 amino acids. There are a few counts of this clone.

The J gene is TRBJ2-3, the V gene TRBV7-2; 11 bases align to TRBD2. Sequenced material: CD4+ T cells sorted from blood, taken at approximately week 60, from a patient treated with tofacitinib. This TCR was sampled from a human donor with alopecia areata. The CDR3 DNA reads as TGTGCCAGCAGCCCGGGTAGAGTAGCGGGGGGGAGCACAGATACGCAGTATTTT. It codes for CASSPGRVAGGSTDTQYF.